This is a list of T cell receptor beta chains from one sample in a study of T cells after yellow fever vaccination. TCRdb reanalysed the 5' RACE reads using MiXCR and keeps one entry per CDR3 protein. The sample holds 450,000 to 600,000 distinct CDR3 sequences, 17% seen once. This material consisted of PBMCs, taken 5 to 6 days after the first yellow fever vaccination. The receptors shown here come from a man aged 18 to 29 who received the YFV17D yellow fever vaccine. Both conserved end residues are part of each CDR3. The D gene is left open where the match is weak. Clone size appears in some rows only: once, few, many, or a class for an expanded clone.

CDR3aa: CASSSGGDTQYF
CDR3nt: TGCGCCAGCAGCAGCGGGGGAGATACGCAGTATTTT
v_gene: TRBV5-1
abundance: many
j_gene: TRBJ2-3
d_gene: TRBD2

CDR3aa: CASLGQQPYNEQFF
CDR3nt: TGTGCCAGCCTTGGACAGCAACCCTACAATGAGCAGTTCTTC
v_gene: TRBV25-1
abundance: few
j_gene: TRBJ2-1
d_gene: -

CDR3aa: CASSQFGAERETQYF
CDR3nt: TGCGCCAGCAGCCAATTCGGGGCGGAGAGGGAGACCCAGTACTTC
v_gene: TRBV4-3
abundance: -
j_gene: TRBJ2-5
d_gene: -

CDR3aa: CSAREGGSAKNIQYF
CDR3nt: TGCAGTGCTAGGGAAGGTGGGTCGGCCAAAAACATTCAGTACTTC
v_gene: TRBV20-1
abundance: -
j_gene: TRBJ2-4
d_gene: -

CDR3aa: CASSRTGWDTGELFF
CDR3nt: TGCGCCAGCAGCCGGACAGGGTGGGACACCGGGGAGCTGTTTTTT
v_gene: TRBV5-1
abundance: -
j_gene: TRBJ2-2
d_gene: TRBD1

CDR3aa: CASSQDLRQVSGNTIYF
CDR3nt: TGTGCCAGCAGCCAAGATCTCAGACAGGTCTCTGGAAACACCATATATTTT
v_gene: TRBV4-2
abundance: many
j_gene: TRBJ1-3
d_gene: -

CDR3aa: CASKNSGEAFF
CDR3nt: TGCGCCAGCAAAAACAGCGGTGAAGCTTTCTTT
v_gene: TRBV4-3
abundance: -
j_gene: TRBJ1-1
d_gene: -

CDR3aa: CASSLAGGGAGQPQHF
CDR3nt: TGTGCCAGCAGCTTGGCTGGAGGGGGCGCGGGACAGCCCCAGCATTTT
v_gene: TRBV5-7
abundance: -
j_gene: TRBJ1-5
d_gene: TRBD1

CDR3aa: CASKVGSKDEQFF
CDR3nt: TGTGCCAGCAAGGTGGGTAGTAAGGATGAGCAGTTCTTC
v_gene: TRBV28
abundance: few
j_gene: TRBJ2-1
d_gene: -

CDR3aa: CASSYPLGGGGGDIQYF
CDR3nt: TGTGCCAGCAGTTACCCCCTTGGTGGTGGGGGCGGGGACATTCAGTACTTC
v_gene: TRBV6-2/TRBV6-3
abundance: -
j_gene: TRBJ2-4
d_gene: -

CDR3aa: CASSLMGGYEQYF
CDR3nt: TGTGCCAGCAGCTTAATGGGGGGTTACGAGCAGTACTTC
v_gene: TRBV7-9
abundance: few
j_gene: TRBJ2-7
d_gene: -

CDR3aa: CASSLAYGQGDGYTF
CDR3nt: TGTGCCAGCAGCTTAGCGTATGGGCAGGGCGATGGCTACACCTTC
v_gene: TRBV7-9
abundance: few
j_gene: TRBJ1-2
d_gene: -

CDR3aa: CASSLRAVRKTHSNQPQHF
CDR3nt: TGTGCCAGCAGTTTACGCGCGGTTAGGAAAACTCATAGCAATCAGCCCCAGCATTTT
v_gene: TRBV28
abundance: -
j_gene: TRBJ1-5
d_gene: -

CDR3aa: CASSSTRWSDTQYF
CDR3nt: TGTGCCAGCAGCTCGACTAGGTGGTCAGATACGCAGTATTTT
v_gene: TRBV7-2
abundance: once
j_gene: TRBJ2-3
d_gene: -

CDR3aa: CATYHDRTGVEKLFF
CDR3nt: TGTGCCACCTACCACGATCGGACAGGGGTTGAAAAACTGTTTTTT
v_gene: TRBV24-1
abundance: few
j_gene: TRBJ1-4
d_gene: TRBD1

CDR3aa: CSSRAGEMETQYF
CDR3nt: TGCAGCTCGCGAGCGGGGGAGATGGAGACCCAGTACTTC
v_gene: TRBV29-1
abundance: -
j_gene: TRBJ2-5
d_gene: TRBD2

CDR3aa: CASSLPGVSPYGYTF
CDR3nt: TGCGCCAGCAGCTTGCCGGGTGTATCGCCCTATGGCTACACCTTC
v_gene: TRBV5-1
abundance: -
j_gene: TRBJ1-2
d_gene: -

CDR3aa: CASTPGGQGSIDTQYF
CDR3nt: TGTGCCAGCACCCCAGGGGGACAGGGAAGCATAGATACGCAGTATTTT
v_gene: TRBV9
abundance: once
j_gene: TRBJ2-3
d_gene: TRBD1

CDR3aa: CATSRQAGELFF
CDR3nt: TGTGCCACCAGCAGACAGGCCGGGGAGCTGTTTTTT
v_gene: TRBV15
abundance: -
j_gene: TRBJ2-2
d_gene: -

CDR3aa: CASSGQVTYEQYF
CDR3nt: TGTGCCAGCAGTGGACAGGTTACCTACGAGCAGTACTTC
v_gene: TRBV28
abundance: -
j_gene: TRBJ2-7
d_gene: TRBD1

CDR3aa: CASSLEGRGTQYF
CDR3nt: TGTGCCAGCAGCTTAGAGGGGCGAGGGACCCAGTACTTC
v_gene: TRBV7-7
abundance: -
j_gene: TRBJ2-5
d_gene: -

CDR3aa: CASSYSQRGMGETQYF
CDR3nt: TGTGCCAGCAGTTACTCTCAGCGGGGTATGGGGGAGACCCAGTACTTC
v_gene: TRBV6-5
abundance: few
j_gene: TRBJ2-5
d_gene: TRBD2

CDR3aa: CASSSLAGTDTQYF
CDR3nt: TGTGCCAGCAGCTCTCTAGCGGGGACAGATACGCAGTATTTT
v_gene: TRBV7-6
abundance: -
j_gene: TRBJ2-3
d_gene: TRBD2

CDR3aa: CSALPRGGGAEGYTF
CDR3nt: TGCAGTGCGCTGCCCCGCGGCGGGGGCGCTGAGGGCTACACCTTC
v_gene: TRBV20-1
abundance: -
j_gene: TRBJ1-2
d_gene: -